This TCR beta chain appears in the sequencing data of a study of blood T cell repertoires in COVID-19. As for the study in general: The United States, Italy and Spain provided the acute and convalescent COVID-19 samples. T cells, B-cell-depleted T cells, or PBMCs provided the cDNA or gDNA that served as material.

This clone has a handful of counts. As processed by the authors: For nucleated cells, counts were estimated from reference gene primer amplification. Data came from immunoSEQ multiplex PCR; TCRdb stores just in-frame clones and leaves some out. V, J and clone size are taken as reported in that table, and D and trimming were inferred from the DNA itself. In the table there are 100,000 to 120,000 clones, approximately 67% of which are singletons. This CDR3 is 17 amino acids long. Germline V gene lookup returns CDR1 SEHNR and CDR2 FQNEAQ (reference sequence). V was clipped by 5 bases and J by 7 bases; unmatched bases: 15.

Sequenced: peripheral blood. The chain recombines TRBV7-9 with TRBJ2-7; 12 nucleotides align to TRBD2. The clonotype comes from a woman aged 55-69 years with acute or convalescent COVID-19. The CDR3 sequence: CASSLEGWTSGAREQYF. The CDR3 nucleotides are TGTGCCAGCAGCCTAGAGGGCTGGACTAGCGGGGCTCGGGAGCAGTACTTC.